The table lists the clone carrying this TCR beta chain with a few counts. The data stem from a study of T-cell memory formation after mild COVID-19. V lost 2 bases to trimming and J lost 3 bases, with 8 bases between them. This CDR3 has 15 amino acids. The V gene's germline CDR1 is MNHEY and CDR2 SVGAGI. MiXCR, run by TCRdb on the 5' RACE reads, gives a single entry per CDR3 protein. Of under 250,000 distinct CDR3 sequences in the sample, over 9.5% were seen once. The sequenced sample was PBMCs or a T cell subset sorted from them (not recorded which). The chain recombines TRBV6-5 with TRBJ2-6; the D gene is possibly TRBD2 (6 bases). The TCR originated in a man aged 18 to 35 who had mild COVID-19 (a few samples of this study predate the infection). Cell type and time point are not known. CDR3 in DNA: TGTGCCAGCAGTTACGAGGGACTTGGGGCCAACGTCCTGACTTTC. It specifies CASSYEGLGANVLTF.